Each of the 30 T cell receptor beta chains below was sequenced from the same sample in a study of T-cell reconstitution after alpha-beta-depleted transplantation in children. For TCRbeta, the library was prepared with unique molecular identifiers. TCRdb reprocessed the PCR reads via MiXCR and lists one record per CDR3 protein. The sample includes 450,000 to 600,000 distinct CDR3 sequences, around 13% seen only once; the top ten take 2% to 2.5%. The specimen comprised PBMCs, mostly from graft donor cells, sampled 360 days after TCRalphabeta/CD19-depleted stem cell transplant. The receptors derive from a male patient younger than 18 who had a stem cell transplant for acute myeloid leukemia, so the T cells may come from the graft donor.

The chain carries TRBV5-1 and TRBJ2-3, with TRBD2 matching over 13 bases. V dropped 4 bases and J dropped 3; count of bases not matched to a gene: 14. The CDR3 runs 19 residues. Germline values: CDR1 SGHRS, CDR2 YFSETQ. CDR3 sequence (DNA): TGCGCCAGCAGCCATCTGCCGACTAGCGGGAGGATTAGGACAGATACGCAGTATTTT. Its translation is CASSHLPTSGRIRTDTQYF. Looking up the rest from reference TRBV5-1 and TRBJ2-3 gives the full variable domain: KAGVTQTPRYLIKTRGQQVTLSCSPISGHRSVSWYQQTPGQGLQFLFEYFSETQRNKGNFPGRFSGRQFSNSRSEMNVSTLELGDSALYLCASSHLPTSGRIRTDTQYFGPGTRLTVL.

This clonotype was detected a few times. The chain couples TRBV9 to TRBJ2-3, with 8 bases fitting TRBD2. The ends lost 5 bases at V and 2 bases at J; junction bases unmatched: 7. Germline CDR1 SGDLS, CDR2 YYNGEE. CDR3 size: 15 residues. CDR3 sequence reads: CASRPGLGITDTQYF. In nucleotides, the CDR3 is TGTGCCAGCAGACCGGGACTAGGGATCACAGATACGCAGTATTTT.

In this sample, this clonotype turned up a few times. J is TRBJ2-2 and V is TRBV20-1; D unresolved. The CDR3 has 13 residues. From germline, CDR1 is DFQATT and CDR2 SNEGSKA (reference sequence). V dropped 4 bases and J dropped 6 bases, with 12 bases sitting between them. The CDR3, as DNA: TGCAGTGCTACCCAGTACCGCCCCGGGGAGCTGTTTTTT. Its protein product is CSATQYRPGELFF.

This chain joins TRBV20-1 and TRBJ2-3; 9 nucleotides agree with TRBD2. The germline CDR1 and CDR2 sequences are DFQATT and SNEGSKA (reference sequence). This CDR3 is built from 17 residues. The ends lost 2 bases at V and 2 bases at J; junction bases unmatched: 11. The CDR3, as DNA: TGCAGTGCTAGAAACCCCCGACTAGCGGCCGTCACAGATACGCAGTATTTT. Amino acid sequence: CSARNPRLAAVTDTQYF.

This clonotype came up many times. The CDR3 sequence: CASSPSGWSRTEAFF. The CDR3 DNA sequence: TGTGCCAGCAGTCCATCGGGGTGGTCGAGGACTGAAGCTTTCTTT. The chain is built from TRBV28 and TRBJ1-1; D gene uncertain. CDR1 and CDR2 (germline): MDHEN, SYDVKM. The CDR3 length is 15 residues. The ends were cut back, 5 bases at V and 5 bases at J, with 18 bases in the middle.

This clonotype was seen a handful of times. The rearrangement links TRBV29-1 to TRBJ1-6; 8 bases fit TRBD1. The CDR3 runs 13 residues. J gave up 6 bases and V 6 bases, and 4 bases lay outside the gene matches. Per germline, CDR1 SQVTM and CDR2 ANQGSEA. This CDR3 reads CSVRQGTNSPLHF. The CDR3, as DNA: TGCAGCGTACGACAGGGGACTAATTCACCCCTCCACTTT.

This clonotype was picked up many times. V and J are TRBV5-1 and TRBJ2-1, with 12 bases aligning to TRBD2. This CDR3 region has 18 residues. V lost 4 bases to trimming and J lost 9 bases; unmatched junction nucleotides: 17. Germline V gene lookup returns CDR1 SGHRS and CDR2 YFSETQ. CDR3 amino acids: CASSHGLAGHLDGTEQFF. DNA for the CDR3: TGCGCCAGCAGCCACGGACTAGCGGGGCACCTGGACGGGACTGAGCAGTTCTTC. The full variable domain, rest sourced from reference TRBV5-1 and TRBJ2-1, is KAGVTQTPRYLIKTRGQQVTLSCSPISGHRSVSWYQQTPGQGLQFLFEYFSETQRNKGNFPGRFSGRQFSNSRSEMNVSTLELGDSALYLCASSHGLAGHLDGTEQFFGPGTRLTVL.

A few counts support this clonotype. V and J are TRBV3-1 and TRBJ2-7; 7 nucleotides line up with TRBD1. The CDR3 is 13 amino acids. Per the germline V gene, CDR1 is LGHDT and CDR2 is YNNKEL (reference sequence). Unmatched junction bases numbered 8, after V lost 5 bases and J lost 7 bases. CDR3 DNA sequence: TGTGCCAGCAGCGGACAGGTTTTTTGGGAGCAGTACTTC. The encoded protein is CASSGQVFWEQYF.

The sample holds a few counts of this clonotype. V gene TRBV9 combines with J gene TRBJ2-1; 9 bases are shared with TRBD2. V was clipped by 2 bases and J by 4 bases; unmatched bases: 13. Looked up from germline, CDR1 is SGDLS and CDR2 is YYNGEE. The CDR3 spans 18 residues. CDR3: CASSVRTSAHIFYNEQFF. CDR3 nucleotide sequence: TGTGCCAGCAGCGTTAGGACTAGCGCCCATATCTTTTACAATGAGCAGTTCTTC.

The chain has TRBV4-3 and TRBJ2-7; 7 nucleotides match TRBD2. V trimming: 0 bases; J trimming: 6 bases; junction bases outside the gene matches: 11. Germline-derived CDR1 and CDR2 are LGHNA and YSLEER. The CDR3 totals 16 residues. CDR3 in DNA: TGCGCCAGCAGCCAAGAAACGTGGGCGGGAGTGGTCGAGCAGTACTTC. Its translation is CASSQETWAGVVEQYF.

This clonotype was counted a few times. This CDR3 reads CASSPQAGGPRKQYF. The CDR3 bases are TGTGCCAGCAGCCCCCAAGCGGGAGGGCCTAGGAAGCAGTACTTC. The chain combines TRBV3-1 with TRBJ2-7, with 10 bases identical to TRBD2. Trimming removed 4 bases from V and 8 bases from J; junction bases left unmatched: 11. Germline-derived CDR1 and CDR2 are LGHDT and YNNKEL (reference sequence). The CDR3 loop spans 15 amino acids.

This clonotype was counted only a few times. This chain connects TRBV12-3 or TRBV12-4 to TRBJ1-4; 9 bases match TRBD1. The CDR3 runs 16 residues. Trimming cost V 5 bases and J 3 bases; bases outside gene matches: 7. The CDR3, as DNA: TGTGCCAGCAGTCCTAGGGACAGGGCAGCTAATGAAAAACTGTTTTTT. Amino acids: CASSPRDRAANEKLFF.

This clonotype was seen more than once but under ten times. The chain joins TRBV20-1 to TRBJ2-7; D possibly corresponds to TRBD2 (7 bases). The CDR3 contains 14 residues. V lost 5 bases to trimming and J lost 4 bases, with 18 bases between them. The V gene's germline CDR1 is DFQATT and CDR2 SNEGSKA (reference sequence). The CDR3 region has the DNA TGCAGTGCTGCCACGGGGGGCGACTGGTACGAGCAGTACTTC. Its translation: CSAATGGDWYEQYF.

This clonotype was seen only a few times. The chain employs TRBV20-1 and TRBJ2-3; TRBD2 agrees at 7 bases. CDR3 length: 15 residues. From germline, CDR1 is DFQATT and CDR2 SNEGSKA (reference sequence). CDR3 sequence reads: CCGGRASGSTDTQYF. The DNA of the CDR3 is TGCTGCGGAGGGCGGGCTAGCGGATCCACAGATACGCAGTATTTT.

This clonotype was recorded at least ten times. The chain employs TRBV20-1 and TRBJ2-5; D not resolved. The ends were cut back, 3 bases at V and 10 bases at J, with 6 bases in the middle. Germline loops: CDR1 DFQATT, CDR2 SNEGSKA (reference sequence). The CDR3 is 9 residues long. As DNA, the CDR3 is TGCAGTGCTAGCCCTGGCCAGTACTTC. Translating gives CSASPGQYF.

The chain joins TRBV2 to TRBJ2-7; no reliable D call. V was cut by 1 base and J by 3 bases, with 10 bases left in between. This CDR3 has 14 amino acids. Germline lookup yields CDR1 SNHLY and CDR2 FYNNEI. CDR3 sequence reads: CASSEGWPHYEQYF. In DNA form, the CDR3 reads TGTGCCAGCAGTGAAGGATGGCCCCACTACGAGCAGTACTTC.

This clonotype was seen many times. The rearrangement links TRBV27 to TRBJ2-7, with 14 bases lining up with TRBD2. There are 16 residues in the CDR3. V trimming: 2 bases; J trimming: 5 bases; junction bases outside the gene matches: 5. In germline, CDR1 is MNHEY, CDR2 SMNVEV (reference sequence). The CDR3 coding sequence is TGTGCCAGCAGTTTAGGGGGACTAGCGGGAGTGCACGAGCAGTACTTC. Translation: CASSLGGLAGVHEQYF.

Worth noting for this clonotype: A clone one base away is much larger, so this may be a read error. This chain uses TRBV4-2 with TRBJ2-1; the D is unclear. The CDR3 totals 17 residues. Germline CDR1 is LGHNA and CDR2 is YNFKEQ. CDR3 sequence reads: CASSRAIAAVFYNEQLF. The CDR3, as DNA: TGTGCCAGCAGCCGAGCGATCGCGGCGGTCTTCTACAATGAGCAGTTATTC.

This chain connects TRBV7-9 to TRBJ2-2; 10 bases agree with TRBD2. V was pared by 5 bases and J by 3 bases, with 6 bases of the junction left unmatched. Germline CDR1 is SEHNR and CDR2 is FQNEAQ (reference sequence). This CDR3 spans 16 amino acids. The CDR3 spells CASSPPGLAYTGELFF. In DNA, the CDR3 is TGTGCCAGCAGCCCACCGGGACTAGCGTACACCGGGGAGCTGTTTTTT.

The rearrangement joins TRBV5-1 to TRBJ2-1, with 10 bases aligning to TRBD1. This CDR3 has 15 residues. The V and J ends lost 4 bases and 9 bases, in that order; junction bases with no gene match: 10. CDR1 and CDR2 from the germline V gene are SGHRS and YFSETQ. CDR3 loop: CASSNHPRTGGEQFF. Here the CDR3 DNA reads TGCGCCAGCAGCAATCATCCAAGGACAGGGGGTGAGCAGTTCTTC.

A few counts support this clonotype. V is TRBV21-1 and J is TRBJ2-7; the D call TRBD2 from the table was never checked on the DNA. TRBV21-1 is annotated as a pseudogene. The CDR3 contains 18 residues. The CDR3 here is CASSNLETGGGSSYEQYF. DNA for the CDR3: TGTGCCAGCAGCAATCTGGAAACGGGAGGGGGCAGCTCCTACGAGCAGTACTTC.

V usage is TRBV7-3 and J usage is TRBJ1-1; 10 bases line up with TRBD1. The V and J ends lost 1 base and 1 base, in that order; junction bases with no gene match: 3. This CDR3 comprises 16 residues. Germline V gene lookup returns CDR1 SGHTA and CDR2 FQGTGA. Here the CDR3 DNA reads TGTGCCAGCAGCTTAAGCGGGGACAGGGGGAACACTGAAGCTTTCTTT. Amino acids: CASSLSGDRGNTEAFF.

At least ten counts were recorded for this clonotype. The chain employs TRBV2 and TRBJ2-5; no reliable D call. Trimming left V 8 bases short and J 5 bases short, with 9 bases between. The CDR3 extends over 11 amino acids. CDR1 and CDR2 (germline): SNHLY, FYNNEI. CDR3 nucleotides: TGTGCCAGCGCATTAATGGAGACCCAGTACTTC. Translation gives CASALMETQYF.

In this sample, this clonotype turned up many times. The J gene is TRBJ2-3, the V gene TRBV7-8; D not certain. V lost 1 base to trimming and J lost 5 bases, with 10 bases between them. This CDR3 has 14 residues. Germline loops: CDR1 SGHVS, CDR2 FQNEAQ. The CDR3 here is CASSLGTAIDTQYF. In nucleotides, the CDR3 is TGTGCCAGCAGCTTAGGGACGGCAATAGATACGCAGTATTTT.

The V gene is TRBV6-1, the J gene TRBJ1-1; no firm D call. CDR1 and CDR2 (germline): MNHNS, SASEGT. The V gene lost 6 bases and the J gene lost 5 bases, with 16 bases spanning the gap. The CDR3 totals 14 residues. The CDR3 loop is CASSTPESWTEAFF. In DNA form, the CDR3 reads TGTGCCAGCAGCACCCCGGAGAGTTGGACTGAAGCTTTCTTT.

This clonotype was observed many times. The genes are TRBV20-1 and TRBJ2-4; 9 nucleotides line up with TRBD1. The junction had 12 bases not matched to a gene; V was cut back by 6 bases and J by 6 bases. The germline gives CDR1 DFQATT, CDR2 SNEGSKA (reference sequence). CDR3 length equals 15 residues. DNA for the CDR3: TGCAGTGCGAACACCGGGACAGGGAAGGGAAACATTCAGTACTTC. It codes for CSANTGTGKGNIQYF.

This clonotype appeared a few times. The chain employs TRBV12-3 or TRBV12-4 and TRBJ1-6, with D unclear. The V end was cut by 3 bases, the J end by 9 bases, with 6 bases between. The CDR3 spans 12 residues. The CDR3 region is CASSFWGSPLHF. In DNA, the CDR3 is TGTGCCAGCAGTTTCTGGGGTTCACCCCTCCACTTT.

The chain has TRBV29-1 and TRBJ1-1, with D perhaps matching TRBD1 (5 bases). Germline CDR1 SQVTM, CDR2 ANQGSEA. The V end lost 0 bases, the J end lost 5 bases, and 10 bases lay between the germline ends. The CDR3 extends over 13 amino acids. The DNA for the CDR3 is TGCAGCGTTGAAGAATTCGGGGGGACTGAAGCTTTCTTT. Encoded protein: CSVEEFGGTEAFF.

The chain combines TRBV2 with TRBJ2-7; D is unclear. V dropped 5 bases and J dropped 4 bases, with 12 bases sitting between them. In germline, CDR1 is SNHLY, CDR2 FYNNEI. The CDR3 runs to 13 residues. For the CDR3, the DNA is TGTGCCAGCAGTTCAGGCAGGCTTTACGAGCAGTACTTC. It specifies CASSSGRLYEQYF. The full variable domain, completed using reference TRBV2 and TRBJ2-7, is EPEVTQTPSHQVTQMGQEVILRCVPISNHLYFYWYRQILGQKVEFLVSFYNNEISEKSEIFDDQFSVERPDGSNFTLKIRSTKLEDSAMYFCASSSGRLYEQYFGPGTRLTVT.

The J gene is TRBJ2-5, the V gene TRBV7-9; a possible D gene is TRBD1 (6 bases). V dropped 1 base and J dropped 5 bases, with 17 bases sitting between them. The CDR3 is made up of 16 amino acids. CDR1 and CDR2 (germline): SEHNR, FQNEAQ (reference sequence). Here the CDR3 reads CASSLGRTVSEETQYF. CDR3 DNA sequence: TGTGCCAGCAGCTTAGGGCGGACAGTCTCAGAGGAGACCCAGTACTTC.